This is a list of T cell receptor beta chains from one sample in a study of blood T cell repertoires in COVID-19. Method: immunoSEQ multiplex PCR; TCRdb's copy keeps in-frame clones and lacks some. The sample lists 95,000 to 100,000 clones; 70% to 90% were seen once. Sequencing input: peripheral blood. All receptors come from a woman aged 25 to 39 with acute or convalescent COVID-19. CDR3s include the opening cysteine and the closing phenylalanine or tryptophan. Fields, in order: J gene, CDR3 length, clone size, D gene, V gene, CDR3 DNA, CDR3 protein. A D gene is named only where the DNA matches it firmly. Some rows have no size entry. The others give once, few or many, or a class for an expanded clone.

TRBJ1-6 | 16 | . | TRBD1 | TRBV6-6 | TGTGCCAGCAGTTCGGGACAGAGCTCCTATAATTCACCCCTCCACTTT | CASSSGQSSYNSPLHF
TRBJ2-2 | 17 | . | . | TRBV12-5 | TGTGCTAGTGGTTTGGTACCGGGGTCAGACTGGGCCGGGGAGCTGTTTTTT | CASGLVPGSDWAGELFF
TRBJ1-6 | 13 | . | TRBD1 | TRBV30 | TGTGCCTGGAGGGACAGGGTCGATTCACCCCTCCACTTT | CAWRDRVDSPLHF
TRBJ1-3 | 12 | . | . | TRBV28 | TGTGCCAGCAGCCTCAGAAGAAACACCATATATTTT | CASSLRRNTIYF
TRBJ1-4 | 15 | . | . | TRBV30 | TGTGCCTGGAGTAAGGCCGGGAGGGCTAATGAAAAACTGTTTTTT | CAWSKAGRANEKLFF
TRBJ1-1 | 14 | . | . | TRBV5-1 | TGCGCCAGCAGCTCGACAGGTGGGCCTCTTGAAGCTTTCTTT | CASSSTGGPLEAFF
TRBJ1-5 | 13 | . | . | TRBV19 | TGTGCCAGTAGTCTCTCAGGCAATCAGCCCCAGCATTTT | CASSLSGNQPQHF
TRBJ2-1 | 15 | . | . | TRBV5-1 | TGCGCCAGCAGCTTAAGCGGGCCCCCTAACAATGAGCAGTTCTTC | CASSLSGPPNNEQFF
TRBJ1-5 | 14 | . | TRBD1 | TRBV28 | TGTGCCAGCAGGGCGGGACAGGTCGATCAGTCCCAGCATTTT | CASRAGQVDQSQHF
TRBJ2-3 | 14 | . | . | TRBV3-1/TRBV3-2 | TGTGCCAGCAGCCAAGGAGCCCGCACAGATACGCAGTATTTT | CASSQGARTDTQYF
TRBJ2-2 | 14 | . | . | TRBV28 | TGTGCCAGCAGCCTTGACAGTCGGACCGGGGAGCTGTTTTTT | CASSLDSRTGELFF
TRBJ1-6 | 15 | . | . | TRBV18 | TGTGCCAGCTCCCCGACGGGGGGAGACTCTTCACCCCTCCACTTT | CASSPTGGDSSPLHF
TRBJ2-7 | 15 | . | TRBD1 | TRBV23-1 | TGCGCCAGCAGTGCGGCTGGGACAGGGCTCTACGAGCAGTACTTC | CASSAAGTGLYEQYF
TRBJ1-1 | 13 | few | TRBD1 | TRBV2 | TGTGCCAGCAGTGCGACAGGGGACACTGAAGCTTTCTTT | CASSATGDTEAFF
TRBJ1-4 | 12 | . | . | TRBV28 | TGTGCTATACAGGGTAACAATGAAAAACTGTTTTTT | CAIQGNNEKLFF
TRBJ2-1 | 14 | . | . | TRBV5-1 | TGCGCCAGCAGTGAACAAACCTCCTACAATGAGCAGTTCTTC | CASSEQTSYNEQFF
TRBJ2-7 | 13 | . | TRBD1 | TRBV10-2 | TGCGCCAGCAGAACCCCCGGACAGGCCGAGCAGTACTTC | CASRTPGQAEQYF
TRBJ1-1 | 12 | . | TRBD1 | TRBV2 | TGTGCCAGCATCGACAGGGATCCTGAAGCTTTCTTT | CASIDRDPEAFF
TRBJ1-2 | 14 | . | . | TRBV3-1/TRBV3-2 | TGTGCCAGCAGCTTCCCCCAGGGGAAACAAGGCTACACCTTC | CASSFPQGKQGYTF
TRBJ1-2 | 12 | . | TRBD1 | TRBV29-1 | TGCAGCGCCCGACAGGGGGCTCGGGGCTACACCTTC | CSARQGARGYTF
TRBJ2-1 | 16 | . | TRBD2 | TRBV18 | TGTGCCAGCTCACCGAATTTCCGGGGGGGCGAAAATGAGCAGTTCTTC | CASSPNFRGGENEQFF
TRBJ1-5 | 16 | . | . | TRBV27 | TGTGCCAGCAGTTTATCGATATCCGCGGGGAATCAGCCCCAGCATTTT | CASSLSISAGNQPQHF
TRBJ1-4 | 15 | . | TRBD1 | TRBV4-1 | TGCGCCAGCAGCCCTAGACAGGGATTTAATGAAAAACTGTTTTTT | CASSPRQGFNEKLFF
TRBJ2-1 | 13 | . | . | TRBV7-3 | TGTGCCAGCAGCTTAATGGCTTACAATGAGCAGTTCTTC | CASSLMAYNEQFF
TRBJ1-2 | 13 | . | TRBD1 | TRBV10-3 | TGTGCCACCGCGGGACAGGGGGCCTATGGCTACACCTTC | CATAGQGAYGYTF
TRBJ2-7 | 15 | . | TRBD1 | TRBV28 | TGTGCCAGCAGTTTAGGGACAGCAAGCTCCTACGAGCAGTACTTC | CASSLGTASSYEQYF
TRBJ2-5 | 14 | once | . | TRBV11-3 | TGTGCCAGCAGCCGACAGGGAGGAGGGGAGACCCAGTACTTC | CASSRQGGGETQYF
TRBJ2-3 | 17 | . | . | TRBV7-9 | TGTGCCAGCAGCTCCCATCTCACCCGCCCGGGCACAGATACGCAGTATTTT | CASSSHLTRPGTDTQYF
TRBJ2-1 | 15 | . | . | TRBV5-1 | TGCGCCAGCAGCTTAGGACAAATCTCCTACAATGAGCAGTTCTTC | CASSLGQISYNEQFF
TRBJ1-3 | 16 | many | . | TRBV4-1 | TGCGCCAGCAGCCCGGGGGGGGCCGACTCTGGAAACACCATATATTTT | CASSPGGADSGNTIYF
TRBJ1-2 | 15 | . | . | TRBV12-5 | TGTGCTAGTGGTTTGCCCCCCCACGACAGGCGGGGCTACACCTTC | CASGLPPHDRRGYTF
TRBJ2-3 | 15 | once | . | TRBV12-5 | TGTGCTAGTGGTTTGCCCAGGGGACCGGCAGATACGCAGTATTTT | CASGLPRGPADTQYF
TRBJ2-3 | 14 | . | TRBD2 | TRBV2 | TGTGCCACGCAGCGGGGCACTCTGGCAGATACGCAGTATTTT | CATQRGTLADTQYF
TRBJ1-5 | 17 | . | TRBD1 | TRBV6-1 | TGTGCCAGCAGTGAATCGGTAGGGACAGGTAGCAATCAGCCCCAGCATTTT | CASSESVGTGSNQPQHF
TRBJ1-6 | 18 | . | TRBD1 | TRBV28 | TGTGCCAGTTTTCCGGGACAGGGAATGGGGCCCTATAATTCACCCCTCCACTTT | CASFPGQGMGPYNSPLHF
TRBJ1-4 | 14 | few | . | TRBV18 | TGTGCCAGCTCACCATATTCTGCTAATGAAAAACTGTTTTTT | CASSPYSANEKLFF
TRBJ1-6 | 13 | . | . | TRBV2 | TGTGCCAGCAAGGTGACAGTTAATTCACCCCTCCACTTT | CASKVTVNSPLHF
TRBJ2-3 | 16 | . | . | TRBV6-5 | TGTGCCAGCAGTTACTCCGTTGGGGGGAGCACAGATACGCAGTATTTT | CASSYSVGGSTDTQYF
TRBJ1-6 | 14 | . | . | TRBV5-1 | TGCGCCAGCAGCCCAGAAGGGGGTAATTCACCCCTCCACTTT | CASSPEGGNSPLHF
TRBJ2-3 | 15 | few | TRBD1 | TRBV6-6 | TGTGCCAGCAGCCCCGGGACAGGGCACACAGATACGCAGTATTTT | CASSPGTGHTDTQYF
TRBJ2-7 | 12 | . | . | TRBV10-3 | TGTGCCATAGGGGACTCCGGGCGCGAGCAGTACTTC | CAIGDSGREQYF
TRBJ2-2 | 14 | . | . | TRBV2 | TGTGCCAGTATTCCGACACCGAACACCGGGGAGCTGTTTTTT | CASIPTPNTGELFF
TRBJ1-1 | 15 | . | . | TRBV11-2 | TGTGCCAGCAGCTTAAGCCGGACAATGAACACTGAAGCTTTCTTT | CASSLSRTMNTEAFF
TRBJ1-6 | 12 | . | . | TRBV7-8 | TGTGCCAGCAGCTCCACACCTTCACCCCTCCACTTT | CASSSTPSPLHF
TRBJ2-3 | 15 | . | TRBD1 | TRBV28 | TGTGCCAGCAGGCGACCGGGACAGGGGGACGGTACGCAGTATTTT | CASRRPGQGDGTQYF
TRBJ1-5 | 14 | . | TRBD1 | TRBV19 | TGTGCCAGTAGTATCGACAGGGCGGGTCAGCCCCAGCATTTT | CASSIDRAGQPQHF
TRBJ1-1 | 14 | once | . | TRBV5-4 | TGTGCCAGCAGCTTCGGGGAAAGTGGCACTGAAGCTTTCTTT | CASSFGESGTEAFF
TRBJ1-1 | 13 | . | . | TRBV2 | TGTGCCAGCAGTGGGTCCTTCCAGGCAGAAGCTTTCTTT | CASSGSFQAEAFF
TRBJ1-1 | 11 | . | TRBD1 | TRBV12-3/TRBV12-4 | TGTGCCAGCGCACAGGGGACCCCTGCTTTCTTT | CASAQGTPAFF
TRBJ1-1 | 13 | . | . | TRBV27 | TGTGCCAGCAGTTTTACAGTACGCACTGAAGCTTTCTTT | CASSFTVRTEAFF
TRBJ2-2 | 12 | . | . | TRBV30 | TGTGCCTGGAGTGTTTCCAGGGGGGAGCTGTTTTTT | CAWSVSRGELFF